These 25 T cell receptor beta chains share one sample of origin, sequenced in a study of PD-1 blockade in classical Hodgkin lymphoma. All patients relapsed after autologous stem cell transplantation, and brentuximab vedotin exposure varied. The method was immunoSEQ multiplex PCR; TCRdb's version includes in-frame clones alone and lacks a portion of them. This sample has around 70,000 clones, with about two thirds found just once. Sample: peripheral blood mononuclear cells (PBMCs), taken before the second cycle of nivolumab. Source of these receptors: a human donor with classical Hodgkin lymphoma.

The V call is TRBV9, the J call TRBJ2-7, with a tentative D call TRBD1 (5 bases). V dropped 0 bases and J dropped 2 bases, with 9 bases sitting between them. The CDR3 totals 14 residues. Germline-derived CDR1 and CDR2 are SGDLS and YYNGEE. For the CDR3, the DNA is TGTGCCAGCAGCGTAGAAAACAGGCCCTACGAGCAGTACTTC. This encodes CASSVENRPYEQYF.

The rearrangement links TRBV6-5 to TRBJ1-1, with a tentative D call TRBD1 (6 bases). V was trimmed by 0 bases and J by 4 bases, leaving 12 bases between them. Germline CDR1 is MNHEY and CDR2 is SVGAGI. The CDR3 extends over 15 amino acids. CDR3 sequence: CASSYSITGSTEAFF. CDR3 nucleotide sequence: TGTGCCAGCAGTTACTCGATAACAGGGAGCACTGAAGCTTTCTTT.

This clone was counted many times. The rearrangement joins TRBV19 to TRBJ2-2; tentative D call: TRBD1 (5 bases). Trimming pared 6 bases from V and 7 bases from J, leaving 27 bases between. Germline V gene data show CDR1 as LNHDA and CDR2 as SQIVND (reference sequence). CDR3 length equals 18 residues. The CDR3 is CASSSADTQNFYVGELFF. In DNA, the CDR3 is TGTGCCAGTAGCAGCGCGGACACCCAAAATTTTTACGTCGGGGAGCTGTTTTTT.

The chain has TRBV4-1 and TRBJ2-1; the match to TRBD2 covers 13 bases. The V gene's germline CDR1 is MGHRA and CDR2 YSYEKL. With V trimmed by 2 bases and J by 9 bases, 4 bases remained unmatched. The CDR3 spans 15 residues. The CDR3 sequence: CASSQPGTSGTEQFF. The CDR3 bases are TGCGCCAGCAGCCAACCCGGGACTAGCGGGACTGAGCAGTTCTTC.

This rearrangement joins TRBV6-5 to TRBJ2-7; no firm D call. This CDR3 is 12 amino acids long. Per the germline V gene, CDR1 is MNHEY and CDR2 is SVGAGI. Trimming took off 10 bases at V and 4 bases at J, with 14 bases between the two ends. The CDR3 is CATMTETYEQYF. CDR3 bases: TGTGCCACGATGACTGAGACTTACGAGCAGTACTTC.

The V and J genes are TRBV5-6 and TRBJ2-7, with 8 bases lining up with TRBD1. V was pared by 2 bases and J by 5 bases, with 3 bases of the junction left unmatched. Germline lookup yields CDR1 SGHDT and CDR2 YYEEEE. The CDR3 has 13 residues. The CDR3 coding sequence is TGTGCCAGCAGCTTAGGACAGGGAGACGAGCAGTACTTC. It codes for CASSLGQGDEQYF.

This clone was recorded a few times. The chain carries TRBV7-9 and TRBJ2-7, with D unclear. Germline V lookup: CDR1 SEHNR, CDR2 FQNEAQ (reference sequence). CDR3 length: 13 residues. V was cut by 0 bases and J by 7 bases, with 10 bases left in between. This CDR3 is CASSLAAVGEQYF. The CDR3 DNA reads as TGTGCCAGCAGCTTAGCTGCGGTTGGGGAGCAGTACTTC.

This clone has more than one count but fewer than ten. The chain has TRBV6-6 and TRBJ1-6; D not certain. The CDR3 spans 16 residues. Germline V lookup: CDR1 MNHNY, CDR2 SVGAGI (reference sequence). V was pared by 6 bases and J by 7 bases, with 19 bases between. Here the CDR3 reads CASSLREVPSNSPLHF. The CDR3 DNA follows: TGTGCCAGCAGCTTAAGAGAGGTCCCTAGCAATTCACCCCTCCACTTT.

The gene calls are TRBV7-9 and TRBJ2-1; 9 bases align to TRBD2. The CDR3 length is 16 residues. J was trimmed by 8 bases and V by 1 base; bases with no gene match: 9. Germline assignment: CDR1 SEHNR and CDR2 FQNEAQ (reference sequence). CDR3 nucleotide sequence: TGTGCCAGCAGCTTAGGGGCTAGCGGGGCGGGGCATGAGCAGTTCTTC. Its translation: CASSLGASGAGHEQFF.

The CDR3 nucleotides are TGTGCCACCAGCTGGACAGGGTTGAACACTGAAGCTTTCTTT. It is translated as CATSWTGLNTEAFF. The chain is built from TRBV15 and TRBJ1-1; 8 bases match TRBD1. Germline CDR1 and CDR2: LNHNV and YYDKDF (reference sequence). With 5 bases clipped from V and 0 bases from J, the junction kept 2 bases outside the gene matches. CDR3 length equals 14 residues.

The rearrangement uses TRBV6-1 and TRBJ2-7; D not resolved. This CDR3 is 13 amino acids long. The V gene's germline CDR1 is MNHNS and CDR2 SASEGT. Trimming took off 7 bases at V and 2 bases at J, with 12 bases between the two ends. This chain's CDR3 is CASTDPPTYEQYF. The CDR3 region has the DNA TGTGCCAGCACCGACCCGCCGACCTACGAGCAGTACTTC.

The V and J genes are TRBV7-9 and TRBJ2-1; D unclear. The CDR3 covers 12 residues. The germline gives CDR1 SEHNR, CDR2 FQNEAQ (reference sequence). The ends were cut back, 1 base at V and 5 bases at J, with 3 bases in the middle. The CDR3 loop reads CASSLGNNEQFF. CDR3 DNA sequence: TGTGCCAGCAGCTTAGGTAACAATGAGCAGTTCTTC.

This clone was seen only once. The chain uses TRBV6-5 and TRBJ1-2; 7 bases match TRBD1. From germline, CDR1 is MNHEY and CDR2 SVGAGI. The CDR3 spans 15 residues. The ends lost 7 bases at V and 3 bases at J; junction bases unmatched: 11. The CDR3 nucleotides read TGTGCCAGCACTTCTTCGACAGGGAAGGACTATGGCTACACCTTC. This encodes CASTSSTGKDYGYTF.

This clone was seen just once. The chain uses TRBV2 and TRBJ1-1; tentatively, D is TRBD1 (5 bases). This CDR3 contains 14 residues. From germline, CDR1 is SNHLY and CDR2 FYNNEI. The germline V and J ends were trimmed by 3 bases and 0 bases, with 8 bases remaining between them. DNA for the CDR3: TGTGCCAGCAGTGAGGGACGGATGAACACTGAAGCTTTCTTT. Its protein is CASSEGRMNTEAFF.

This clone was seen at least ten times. CDR3 nucleotides: TGTGCCAGCAGCGTAGATCAACAGGGGGCCTACGAGCAGTACTTC. It is translated as CASSVDQQGAYEQYF. The V gene is TRBV9, the J gene TRBJ2-7, with 8 bases identical to TRBD1. Germline CDR1 reads SGDLS; CDR2 reads YYNGEE. Trimming took 0 bases from V and 2 from J; bases not matched to a gene: 4. CDR3 length equals 15 residues.

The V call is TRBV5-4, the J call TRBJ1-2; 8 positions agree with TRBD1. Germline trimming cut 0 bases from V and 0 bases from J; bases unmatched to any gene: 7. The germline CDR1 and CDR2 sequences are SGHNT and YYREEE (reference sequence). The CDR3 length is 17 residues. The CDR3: CASSLAGTGAANYGYTF. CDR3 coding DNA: TGTGCCAGCAGCTTGGCCGGGACAGGAGCTGCTAACTATGGCTACACCTTC. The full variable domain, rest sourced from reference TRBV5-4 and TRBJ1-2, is ETGVTQSPTHLIKTRGQQVTLRCSSQSGHNTVSWYQQALGQGPQFIFQYYREEENGRGNFPPRFSGLQFPNYSSELNVNALELDDSALYLCASSLAGTGAANYGYTFGSGTRLTVV.

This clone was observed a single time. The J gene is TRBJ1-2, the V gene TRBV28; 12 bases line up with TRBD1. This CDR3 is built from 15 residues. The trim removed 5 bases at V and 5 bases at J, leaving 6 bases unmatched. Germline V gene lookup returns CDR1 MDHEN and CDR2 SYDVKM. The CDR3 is CASSLRDRGRYGYTF. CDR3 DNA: TGTGCCAGCAGTCTCCGGGACAGGGGGCGGTATGGCTACACCTTC.

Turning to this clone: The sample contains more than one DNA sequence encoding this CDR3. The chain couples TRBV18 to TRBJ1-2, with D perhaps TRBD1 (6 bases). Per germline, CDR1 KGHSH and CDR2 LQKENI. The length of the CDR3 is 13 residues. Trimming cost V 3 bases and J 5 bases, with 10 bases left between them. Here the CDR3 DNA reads TGTGCCAGCTCACCCGAGGACAGTTATGGCTACACCTTC. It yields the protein CASSPEDSYGYTF. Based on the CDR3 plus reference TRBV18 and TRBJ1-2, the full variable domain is NAGVMQNPRHLVRRRGQEARLRCSPMKGHSHVYWYRQLPEEGLKFMVYLQKENIIDESGMPKERFSAEFPKEGPSILRIQQVVRGDSAAYFCASSPEDSYGYTFGSGTRLTVV.

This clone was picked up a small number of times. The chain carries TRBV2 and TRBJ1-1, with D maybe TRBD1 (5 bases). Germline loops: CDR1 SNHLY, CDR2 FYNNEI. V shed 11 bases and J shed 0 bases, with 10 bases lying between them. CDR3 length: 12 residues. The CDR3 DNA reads TGTGCCGGTGAGGGGATGAACACTGAAGCTTTCTTT. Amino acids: CAGEGMNTEAFF.

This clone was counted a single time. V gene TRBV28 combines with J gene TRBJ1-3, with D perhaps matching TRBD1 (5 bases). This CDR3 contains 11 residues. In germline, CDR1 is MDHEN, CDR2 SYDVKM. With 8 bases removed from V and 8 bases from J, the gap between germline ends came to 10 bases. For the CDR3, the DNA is TGTGCCAGCGGTGTGGGGGACACCATATATTTT. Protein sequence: CASGVGDTIYF. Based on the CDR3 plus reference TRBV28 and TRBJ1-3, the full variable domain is DVKVTQSSRYLVKRTGEKVFLECVQDMDHENMFWYRQDPGLGLRLIYFSYDVKMKEKGDIPEGYSVSREKKERFSLILESASTNQTSMYLCASGVGDTIYFGEGSWLTVV.

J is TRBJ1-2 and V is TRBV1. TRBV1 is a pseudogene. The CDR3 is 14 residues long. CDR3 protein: CTSSQPGINYGYTF. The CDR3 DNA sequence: TGCACCAGCAGCCAACCCGGGATAAACTATGGCTACACCTTC.

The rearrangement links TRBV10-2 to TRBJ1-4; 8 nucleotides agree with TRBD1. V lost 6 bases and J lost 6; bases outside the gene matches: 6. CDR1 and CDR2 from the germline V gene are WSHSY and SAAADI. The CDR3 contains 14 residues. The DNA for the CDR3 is TGCGCCAGCAGGGGGACAGGAGGGGATGAAAAACTGTTTTTT. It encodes CASRGTGGDEKLFF.

The CDR3 is CASSSATGGDYGYTF. CDR3 nucleotide sequence: TGTGCCAGCAGCTCGGCGACAGGGGGCGACTATGGCTACACCTTC. J is TRBJ1-2 and V is TRBV11-1; 10 nucleotides align to TRBD1. The germline gives CDR1 SGHAT, CDR2 FQDESV (reference sequence). J gave up 3 bases and V 4 bases, and 5 bases lay outside the gene matches. The CDR3 sequence is 15 residues long.

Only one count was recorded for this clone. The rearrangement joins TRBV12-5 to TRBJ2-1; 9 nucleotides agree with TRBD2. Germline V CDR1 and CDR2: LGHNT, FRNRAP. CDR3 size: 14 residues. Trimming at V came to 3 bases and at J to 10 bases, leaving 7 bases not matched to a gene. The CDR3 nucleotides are TGTGCTAGTGGTTTAGCGGGGGGTCGTTCGGAGCAGTTCTTC. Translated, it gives CASGLAGGRSEQFF.

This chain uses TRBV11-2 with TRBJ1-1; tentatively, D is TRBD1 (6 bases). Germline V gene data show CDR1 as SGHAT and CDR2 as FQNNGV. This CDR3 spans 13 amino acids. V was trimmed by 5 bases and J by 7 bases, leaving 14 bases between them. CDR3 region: CASSLAPDSEAFF. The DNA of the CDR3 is TGTGCCAGCAGCCTCGCCCCGGACAGTGAAGCTTTCTTT.